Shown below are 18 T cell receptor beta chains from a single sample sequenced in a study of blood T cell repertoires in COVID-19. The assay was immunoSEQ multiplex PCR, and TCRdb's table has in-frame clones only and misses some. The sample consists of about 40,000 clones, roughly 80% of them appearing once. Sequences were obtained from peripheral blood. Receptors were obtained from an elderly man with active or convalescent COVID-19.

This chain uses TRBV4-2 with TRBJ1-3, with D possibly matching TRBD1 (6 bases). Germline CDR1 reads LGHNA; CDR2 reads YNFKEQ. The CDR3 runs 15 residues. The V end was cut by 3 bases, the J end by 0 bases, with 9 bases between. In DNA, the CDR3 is TGTGCCAGCAGCCAGAACAGGGACTCTGGAAACACCATATATTTT. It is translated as CASSQNRDSGNTIYF.

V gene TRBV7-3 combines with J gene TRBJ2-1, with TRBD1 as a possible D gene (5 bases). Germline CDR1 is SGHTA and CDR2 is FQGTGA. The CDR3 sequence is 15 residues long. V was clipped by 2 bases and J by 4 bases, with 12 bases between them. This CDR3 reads CASSLRQTVYNEQFF. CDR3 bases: TGTGCCAGCAGCTTACGACAGACAGTTTACAATGAGCAGTTCTTC.

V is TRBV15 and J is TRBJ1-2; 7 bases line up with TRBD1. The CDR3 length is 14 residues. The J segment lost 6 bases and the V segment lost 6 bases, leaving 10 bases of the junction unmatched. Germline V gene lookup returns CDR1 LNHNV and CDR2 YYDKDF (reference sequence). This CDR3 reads CATSRRGTADGYTF. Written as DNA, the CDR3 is TGTGCCACCAGTAGACGGGGGACAGCCGATGGCTACACCTTC.

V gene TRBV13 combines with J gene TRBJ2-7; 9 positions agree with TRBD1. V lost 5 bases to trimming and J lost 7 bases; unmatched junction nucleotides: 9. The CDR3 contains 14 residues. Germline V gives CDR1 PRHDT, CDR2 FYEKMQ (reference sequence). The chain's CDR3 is CASSHRDRVLEQYF. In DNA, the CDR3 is TGTGCCAGCAGCCACCGGGACAGGGTACTTGAGCAGTACTTC.

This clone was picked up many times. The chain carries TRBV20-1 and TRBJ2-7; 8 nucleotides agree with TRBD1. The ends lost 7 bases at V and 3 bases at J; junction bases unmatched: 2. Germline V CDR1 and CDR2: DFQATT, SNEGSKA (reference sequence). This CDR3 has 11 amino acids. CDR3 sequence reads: CSGQGIYEQYF. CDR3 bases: TGCAGTGGACAGGGGATCTACGAGCAGTACTTC.

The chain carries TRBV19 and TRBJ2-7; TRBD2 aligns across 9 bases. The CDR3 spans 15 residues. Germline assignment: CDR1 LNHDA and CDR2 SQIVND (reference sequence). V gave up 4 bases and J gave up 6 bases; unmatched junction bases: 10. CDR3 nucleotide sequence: TGTGCCAGTAGTACCTTCGTAGCGGGGGATCGCGAGCAGTACTTC. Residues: CASSTFVAGDREQYF.

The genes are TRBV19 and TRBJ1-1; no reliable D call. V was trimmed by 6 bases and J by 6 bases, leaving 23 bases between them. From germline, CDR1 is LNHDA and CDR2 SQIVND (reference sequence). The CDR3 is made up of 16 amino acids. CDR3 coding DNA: TGTGCCAGTAGCCTAAGGTACCAGGCCGGGGTTTCTGAAGCTTTCTTT. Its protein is CASSLRYQAGVSEAFF.

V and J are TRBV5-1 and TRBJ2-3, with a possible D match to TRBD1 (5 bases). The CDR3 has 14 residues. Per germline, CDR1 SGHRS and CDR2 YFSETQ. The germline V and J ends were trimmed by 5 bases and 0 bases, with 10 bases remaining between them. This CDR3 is CASSHDRSTDTQYF. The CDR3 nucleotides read TGCGCCAGCAGTCATGACAGAAGCACAGATACGCAGTATTTT.

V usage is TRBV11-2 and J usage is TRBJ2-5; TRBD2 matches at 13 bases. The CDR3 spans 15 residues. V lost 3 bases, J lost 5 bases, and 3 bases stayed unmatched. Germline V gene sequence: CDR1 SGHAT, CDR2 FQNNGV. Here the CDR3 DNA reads TGTGCCAGCAGCTTTATGACTAGCGGGAGGGAGACCCAGTACTTC. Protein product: CASSFMTSGRETQYF.

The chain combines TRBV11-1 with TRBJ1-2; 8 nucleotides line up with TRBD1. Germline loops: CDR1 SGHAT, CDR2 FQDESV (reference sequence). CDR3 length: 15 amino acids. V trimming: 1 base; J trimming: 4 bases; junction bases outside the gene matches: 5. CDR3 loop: CASSLDRGQAYGYTF. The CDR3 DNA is TGTGCCAGCAGCTTAGACAGGGGACAGGCCTATGGCTACACCTTC.

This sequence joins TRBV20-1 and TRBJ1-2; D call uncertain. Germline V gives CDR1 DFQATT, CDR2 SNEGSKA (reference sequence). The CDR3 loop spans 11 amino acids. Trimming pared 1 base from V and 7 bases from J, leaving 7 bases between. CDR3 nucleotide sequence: TGCAGTGCTAGAGTTGTCTCTGGCTACACCTTC. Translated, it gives CSARVVSGYTF.

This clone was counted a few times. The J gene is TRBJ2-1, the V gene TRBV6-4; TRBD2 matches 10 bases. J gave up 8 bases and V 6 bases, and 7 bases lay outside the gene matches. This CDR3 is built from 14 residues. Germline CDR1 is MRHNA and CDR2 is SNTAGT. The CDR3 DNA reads TGTGCCAGCAGCCCCCTAGCGGGAGCCCATGAGCAGTTCTTC. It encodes CASSPLAGAHEQFF.

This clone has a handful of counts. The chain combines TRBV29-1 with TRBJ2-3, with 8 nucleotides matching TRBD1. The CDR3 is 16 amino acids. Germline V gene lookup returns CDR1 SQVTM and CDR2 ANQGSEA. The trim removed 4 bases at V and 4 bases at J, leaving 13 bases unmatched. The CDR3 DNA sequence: TGCAGCGTTGGGATTTTCGGGACAGGCGGACCAGATACGCAGTATTTT. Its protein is CSVGIFGTGGPDTQYF.

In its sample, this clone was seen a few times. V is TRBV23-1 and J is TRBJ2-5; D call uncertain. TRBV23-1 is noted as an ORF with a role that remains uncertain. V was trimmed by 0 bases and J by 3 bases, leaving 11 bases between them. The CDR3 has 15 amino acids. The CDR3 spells CASSQSGRPKETQYF. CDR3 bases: TGCGCCAGCAGTCAATCGGGCAGGCCTAAAGAGACCCAGTACTTC.

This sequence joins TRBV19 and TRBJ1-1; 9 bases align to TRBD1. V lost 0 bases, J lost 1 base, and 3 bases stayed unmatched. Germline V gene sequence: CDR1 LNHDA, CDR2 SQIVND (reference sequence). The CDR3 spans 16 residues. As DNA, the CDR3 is TGTGCCAGTAGTATAGAGTACAGGGGGCCGAACACTGAAGCTTTCTTT. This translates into CASSIEYRGPNTEAFF.

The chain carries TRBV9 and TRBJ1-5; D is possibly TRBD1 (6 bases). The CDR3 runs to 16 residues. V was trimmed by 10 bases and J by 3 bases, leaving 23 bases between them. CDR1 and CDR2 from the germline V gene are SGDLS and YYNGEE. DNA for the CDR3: TGTGCCGCCTGCGTAAGGAGGGGGGGCTCCAATCAGCCCCAGCATTTT. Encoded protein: CAACVRRGGSNQPQHF.

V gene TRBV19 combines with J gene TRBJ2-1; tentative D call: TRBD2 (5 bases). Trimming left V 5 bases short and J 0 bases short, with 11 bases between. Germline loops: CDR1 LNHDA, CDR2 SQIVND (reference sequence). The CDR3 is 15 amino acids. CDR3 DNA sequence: TGTGCCAGTAGTGGTCGGGGAAGCTCCTACAATGAGCAGTTCTTC. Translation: CASSGRGSSYNEQFF.

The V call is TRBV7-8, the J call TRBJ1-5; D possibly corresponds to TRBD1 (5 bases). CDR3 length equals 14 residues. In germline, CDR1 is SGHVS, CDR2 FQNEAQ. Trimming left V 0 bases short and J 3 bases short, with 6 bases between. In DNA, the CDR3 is TGTGCCAGCAGCTTAGCGGGGCTCAATCAGCCCCAGCATTTT. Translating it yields CASSLAGLNQPQHF.